This TCR beta chain was recovered during a study of OX40 agonist ivuxolimab in advanced cancers. About the study: Head and neck, renal cell, melanoma or hepatocellular carcinoma were the cancers that dose-escalation patients had. Broader study findings: No determination was made of the antigen specificity of the expanded peripheral T cells.

Produced via immunoSEQ multiplex PCR; TCRdb's table is partial and in-frame only. This sample carries more than 65,000 clones, about nine tenths of them seen once, and the ten largest clones take under 1.1%. Drawing of blood for sampling happened at baseline, at cycle 4 day 1, and at cycle 7 day 1. The CDR3 totals 13 residues. Trimming left V 5 bases short and J 3 bases short, with 11 bases between. Germline CDR1 SGHNT, CDR2 YENEEA. Worth noting for this clone: Its antigen is not identified.

The rearrangement joins TRBV11-3 to TRBJ2-7, with D possibly matching TRBD2 (6 bases). Material: CD4+ or CD8+ T cells sorted from blood, obtained in a trial of the OX40 agonist ivuxolimab. This receptor was taken from an adult with an advanced solid tumor such as melanoma, head and neck, liver or kidney cancer. CDR3: CASSPGTVYEQYF. The DNA of the CDR3 is TGTGCCAGCAGCCCCGGGACTGTCTACGAGCAGTACTTC.